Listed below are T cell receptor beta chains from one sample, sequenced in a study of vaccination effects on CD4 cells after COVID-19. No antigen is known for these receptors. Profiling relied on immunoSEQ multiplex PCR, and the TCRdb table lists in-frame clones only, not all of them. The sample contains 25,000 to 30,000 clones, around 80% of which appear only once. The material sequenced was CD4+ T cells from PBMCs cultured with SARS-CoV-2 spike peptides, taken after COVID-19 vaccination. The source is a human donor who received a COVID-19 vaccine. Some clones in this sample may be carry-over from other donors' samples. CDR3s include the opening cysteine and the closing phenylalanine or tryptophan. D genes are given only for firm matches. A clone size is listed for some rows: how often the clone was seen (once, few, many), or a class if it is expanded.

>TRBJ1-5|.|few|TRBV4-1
CASSERTVGGPQHF
TGCGCCAGCAGCGAGCGGACTGTAGGGGGGCCCCAGCATTTT
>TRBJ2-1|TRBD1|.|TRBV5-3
CAKKGQGRDEQFF
TGTGCCAAAAAGGGACAGGGCAGAGATGAGCAGTTCTTC
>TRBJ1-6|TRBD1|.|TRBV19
CASSPGTGHSPLHF
TGTGCCAGTAGTCCCGGGACAGGCCATTCACCCCTCCACTTT
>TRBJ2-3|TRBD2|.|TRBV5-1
CASRASGGSTDTQYF
TGCGCCAGCAGAGCTAGCGGGGGAAGCACAGATACGCAGTATTTT
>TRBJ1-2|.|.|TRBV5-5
CASSLGSGNYGYTF
TGTGCCAGCAGCTTGGGGTCCGGGAACTATGGCTACACCTTC
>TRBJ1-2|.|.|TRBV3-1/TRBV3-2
CASSNPKRGYTF
TGTGCCAGCAGCAACCCCAAGAGGGGCTACACCTTC
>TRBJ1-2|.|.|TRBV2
CASTGRAGAGGYTF
TGTGCCAGCACCGGAAGGGCAGGGGCAGGTGGCTACACCTTC
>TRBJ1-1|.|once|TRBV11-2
CASSLGARGTNTEAFF
TGTGCCAGCAGCTTAGGGGCCAGGGGAACGAACACTGAAGCTTTCTTT
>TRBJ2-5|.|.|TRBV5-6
CASSLAGTLQETQYF
TGTGCCAGCAGCTTGGCGGGGACGCTTCAAGAGACCCAGTACTTC
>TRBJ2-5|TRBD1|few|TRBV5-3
CARSPDRNVTQYF
TGTGCCAGAAGCCCGGACAGGAATGTGACCCAGTACTTC
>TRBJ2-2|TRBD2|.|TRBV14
CASSQGLTSGNTGELFF
TGTGCCAGCAGCCAAGGTCTTACTAGCGGGAACACCGGGGAGCTGTTTTTT
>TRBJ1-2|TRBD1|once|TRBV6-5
CASSYSTGDAYGYTF
TGTGCCAGCAGTTACTCTACAGGGGACGCCTATGGCTACACCTTC
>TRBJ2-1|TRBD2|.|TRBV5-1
CASSSRLGASGGAPYNEQFF
TGCGCCAGCAGCTCCCGGCTTGGGGCTAGCGGGGGGGCACCCTACAATGAGCAGTTCTTC
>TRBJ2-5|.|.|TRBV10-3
CAISGALPETQYF
TGTGCCATCAGTGGCGCCCTTCCAGAGACCCAGTACTTC
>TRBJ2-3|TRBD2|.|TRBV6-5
CASSKSGGRADTQYF
TGTGCCAGCAGTAAAAGCGGGGGTAGAGCAGATACGCAGTATTTT
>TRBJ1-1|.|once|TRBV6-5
CASSYSRAGRNTEAFF
TGTGCCAGCAGTTACTCGAGGGCGGGGCGGAACACTGAAGCTTTCTTT
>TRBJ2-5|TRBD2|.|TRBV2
CASRGLAGPQETQYF
TGTGCCAGCAGGGGACTAGCGGGACCTCAAGAGACCCAGTACTTC
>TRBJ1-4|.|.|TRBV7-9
CASSSSLGLAEKLFF
TGTGCCAGCAGCTCGTCCTTGGGGCTGGCTGAAAAACTGTTTTTT
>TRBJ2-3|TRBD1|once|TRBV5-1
CASSSDRPWITDTQYF
TGCGCCAGCAGCTCGGACAGGCCCTGGATCACAGATACGCAGTATTTT
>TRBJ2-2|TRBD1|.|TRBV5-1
CASGQGASPGELFF
TGCGCCAGCGGACAGGGGGCGAGCCCCGGGGAGCTGTTTTTT
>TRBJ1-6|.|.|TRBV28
CASSSVAGDYNSPLHF
TGTGCCAGCAGTTCAGTGGCAGGGGACTATAATTCACCCCTCCACTTT
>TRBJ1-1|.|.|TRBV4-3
CASSQTDSGTEAFF
TGCGCCAGCAGCCAGACGGACAGTGGTACTGAAGCTTTCTTT
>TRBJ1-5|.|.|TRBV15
CATSASLNQPQHF
TGTGCCACCAGCGCCAGCCTCAATCAGCCCCAGCATTTT
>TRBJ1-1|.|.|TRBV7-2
CASSPPYGATPNF
TGTGCCAGCAGCCCACCCTATGGGGCGACACCAAACTTT
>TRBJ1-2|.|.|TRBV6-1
CASSSGETNYGYTF
TGTGCCAGCAGCTCCGGGGAAACTAACTATGGCTACACCTTC
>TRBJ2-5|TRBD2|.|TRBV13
CASSLVGLAGNQETQYF
TGTGCCAGCAGCTTAGTCGGGCTAGCGGGGAACCAAGAGACCCAGTACTTC
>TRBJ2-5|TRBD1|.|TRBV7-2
CASSRTGGYETQYF
TGTGCCAGCAGCAGGACAGGGGGCTATGAGACCCAGTACTTC
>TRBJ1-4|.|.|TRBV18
CASSSRQPATNEKLFF
TGTGCCAGCTCATCTAGACAGCCAGCAACTAATGAAAAACTGTTTTTT